The 22 T cell receptor beta chains given below trace back to one sample, sequenced in a study of shared clonotypes between healthy human individuals. Assay: immunoSEQ multiplex PCR; the TCRdb copy retains only in-frame clones and omits some. In the table there are 2.5 million or so clones, just over 90% of which are singletons. The sample taken for sequencing was naive CD4+ T cells sorted from blood. Subset given: CD45RA+ positively selected. These receptors all stem from a man in his late teens or twenties in good health.

The rearrangement joins TRBV7-8 to TRBJ2-1; TRBD2 matches 7 bases. The V gene's germline CDR1 is SGHVS and CDR2 FQNEAQ. Trimming took 3 bases from V and 10 from J; bases not matched to a gene: 15. This CDR3 comprises 16 residues. CDR3 sequence (DNA): TGTGCCAGCAGCTTTCGTGCGCGGGAGCCCCCGGGAGAGCAGTTCTTC. Residues: CASSFRAREPPGEQFF. The full variable domain, completed using reference TRBV7-8 and TRBJ2-1, is GAGVSQSPRYKVAKRGQDVALRCDPISGHVSLFWYQQALGQGPEFLTYFQNEAQLDKSGLPSDRFFAERPEGSVSTLKIQRTQQEDSAVYLCASSFRAREPPGEQFFGPGTRLTVL.

V gene TRBV19 combines with J gene TRBJ1-1, with D possibly being TRBD1 (6 bases). V was cut by 5 bases and J by 5 bases, with 12 bases left in between. The CDR3 spans 13 residues. Germline V lookup: CDR1 LNHDA, CDR2 SQIVND (reference sequence). CDR3 region: CASSERGRTEAFF. The CDR3 DNA is TGTGCCAGTAGTGAACGGGGGCGGACTGAAGCTTTCTTT.

The chain is built from TRBV7-8 and TRBJ2-1, with 9 bases that match TRBD1. Germline V lookup: CDR1 SGHVS, CDR2 FQNEAQ. CDR3 length: 18 amino acids. Trimming cost V 3 bases and J 4 bases; bases outside gene matches: 13. The CDR3, as DNA: TGTGCCAGCAGCTTCCCTCCCACAACAGGGGGCATTTACAATGAGCAGTTCTTC. Translated, it gives CASSFPPTTGGIYNEQFF.

This chain connects TRBV2 to TRBJ2-7; TRBD1 matches at 8 bases. With 7 bases clipped from V and 5 bases from J, the junction kept 7 bases outside the gene matches. Germline-derived CDR1 and CDR2 are SNHLY and FYNNEI. The CDR3 has 13 amino acids. As DNA, the CDR3 is TGTGCCAGCACTAGACAGGGGACTCACGAGCAGTACTTC. Its protein is CASTRQGTHEQYF.

Worth noting for this clone: Other DNA sequences in this specimen translate into the identical CDR3. The V and J genes are TRBV10-3 and TRBJ2-7; D remains unclear. The V gene lost 0 bases and the J gene lost 2 bases, with 8 bases spanning the gap. The V gene's germline CDR1 is ENHRY and CDR2 SYGVKD. CDR3 length equals 14 residues. The chain's CDR3 is CAISESGSTYEQYF. For the CDR3, the DNA is TGTGCCATCAGTGAGTCGGGTAGTACCTACGAGCAGTACTTC.

The V call is TRBV12-5, the J call TRBJ2-5; the D gene is possibly TRBD2 (5 bases). The length of the CDR3 is 17 residues. Per the germline V gene, CDR1 is LGHNT and CDR2 is FRNRAP. Trimming pared 1 base from V and 3 bases from J, leaving 18 bases between. The CDR3 is CASGLASGGSAKETQYF. The CDR3 coding sequence is TGTGCTAGTGGTTTGGCCTCCGGTGGTAGCGCAAAAGAGACCCAGTACTTC.

The chain employs TRBV19 and TRBJ2-3, with 16 bases that match TRBD2. Germline CDR1 and CDR2: LNHDA and SQIVND (reference sequence). V gave up 4 bases and J gave up 2 bases; unmatched junction bases: 6. The CDR3 spans 18 residues. Here the CDR3 reads CASSTGLAGGPTTDTQYF. CDR3 DNA: TGTGCCAGTAGTACGGGACTAGCGGGAGGGCCCACCACAGATACGCAGTATTTT.

The chain joins TRBV27 to TRBJ2-1; D is perhaps TRBD1 (6 bases). V was shortened by 3 bases and J by 6 bases, with 15 bases between the two germline ends. CDR1 and CDR2 from the germline V gene are MNHEY and SMNVEV (reference sequence). There are 15 residues in the CDR3. CDR3 coding DNA: TGTGCCAGCAGTTTTGTGGACAGCAGTAGCAATGAGCAGTTCTTC. Its protein product is CASSFVDSSSNEQFF.

V gene TRBV6-5 combines with J gene TRBJ1-6, with D uncertain. The CDR3 covers 13 residues. The V and J ends lost 5 bases and 14 bases respectively, with 16 bases between them. Germline assignment: CDR1 MNHEY and CDR2 SVGAGI. The CDR3: CASSPPGALTLHF. CDR3 DNA sequence: TGTGCCAGCAGTCCCCCGGGAGCGTTAACCCTCCACTTT.

The V call is TRBV18, the J call TRBJ2-5; no definite D call. V lost 4 bases to trimming and J lost 4 bases, with 10 bases between them. This CDR3 is built from 13 residues. In germline, CDR1 is KGHSH, CDR2 LQKENI. In DNA, the CDR3 is TGTGCCAGCTCACTCCTACGGGTAGAGACCCAGTACTTC. It codes for CASSLLRVETQYF.

The chain joins TRBV7-9 to TRBJ1-3; D is undetermined. CDR3 length: 18 amino acids. Trimming left V 1 base short and J 0 bases short, with 16 bases between. Germline V gene sequence: CDR1 SEHNR, CDR2 FQNEAQ (reference sequence). The CDR3: CASSLVVGGRASGNTIYF. CDR3 nucleotide sequence: TGTGCCAGCAGCTTAGTAGTCGGAGGGCGTGCCTCTGGAAACACCATATATTTT.

DNA of the CDR3: TGCGCCAGCCATACTACAGGGTCCGAGACCCAGTACTTC. The encoded protein is CASHTTGSETQYF. The genes are TRBV5-1 and TRBJ2-5; a weak D match, TRBD1 (6 bases). This CDR3 region has 13 residues. Looked up from germline, CDR1 is SGHRS and CDR2 is YFSETQ. With 7 bases removed from V and 5 bases from J, the gap between germline ends came to 15 bases.

The chain employs TRBV5-4 and TRBJ1-2; D remains unclear. CDR3 length: 13 amino acids. Germline V gene sequence: CDR1 SGHNT, CDR2 YYREEE (reference sequence). V was shortened by 0 bases and J by 7 bases, with 10 bases between the two germline ends. The CDR3 is CASSLAGLGGYTF. The CDR3 DNA follows: TGTGCCAGCAGCTTGGCCGGGCTCGGTGGCTACACCTTC.

Concerning this clone: Its ends do not fully match the called genes, so a read error is possible. The J gene is TRBJ2-1, the V gene TRBV7-7; 12 positions agree with TRBD2. CDR3 size: 15 residues. Germline V gives CDR1 SSHAT, CDR2 FNYEAQ (reference sequence). The chain's CDR3 is CASSEGLAGYNEQFF. The CDR3 nucleotides read TGTGCTAGCAGCGAGGGACTAGCGGGTTACAATGAGCAGTTCTTC.

The rearrangement joins TRBV4-2 to TRBJ1-1; D ambiguous. There are 15 residues in the CDR3. Germline V gene lookup returns CDR1 LGHNA and CDR2 YNFKEQ. V lost 4 bases and J 7 bases, leaving 19 bases between the germline ends. The CDR3 reads CASSPIGGREDEAFF. The CDR3 region has the DNA TGTGCCAGCAGCCCGATCGGCGGACGGGAGGATGAAGCTTTCTTT.

Note on this clone: Other DNA sequences within the sample encode an identical CDR3. This chain uses TRBV5-4 with TRBJ1-6; tentative D call: TRBD1 (5 bases). The germline V gene has CDR1 SGHNT and CDR2 YYREEE (reference sequence). Trimming took 1 base from V and 4 from J, leaving 6 bases between them. This CDR3 has 14 residues. In nucleotides, the CDR3 is TGTGCCAGCAGCTTGCAGGGTTATAATTCACCCCTCCACTTT. This sequence encodes CASSLQGYNSPLHF.

The chain recombines TRBV6-1 with TRBJ1-5; D is uncertain. The germline CDR1 and CDR2 sequences are MNHNS and SASEGT. V shed 6 bases and J shed 3 bases, with 9 bases lying between them. The CDR3 spans 13 residues. The DNA of the CDR3 is TGTGCCAGCAGCTTGGTCCACAATCAGCCCCAGCATTTT. It specifies CASSLVHNQPQHF.

To note about this clone: The same CDR3 can be traced to other DNA sequences in this sample. The CDR3 reads CASSLGQVNTGELFF. The CDR3 nucleotides read TGCGCCAGCAGCTTGGGACAGGTTAACACCGGGGAGCTGTTTTTT. The chain joins TRBV5-1 to TRBJ2-2; TRBD1 is a possible D gene (6 bases). This CDR3 has 15 amino acids. V lost 0 bases and J lost 2, with 8 bases in between. CDR1 and CDR2 from the germline V gene are SGHRS and YFSETQ.

The rearrangement uses TRBV7-3 and TRBJ2-3, with D perhaps TRBD1 or TRBD2 (5 bases each). Germline values: CDR1 SGHTA, CDR2 FQGTGA. Trimming stripped 5 bases from V and 2 bases from J, with 8 bases between. The CDR3 contains 13 residues. CDR3 DNA: TGTGCCAGCAGCCGAGGGGTCACAGATACGCAGTATTTT. Translating gives CASSRGVTDTQYF.

Comment on this clone: The identical CDR3 is also encoded by other nucleotide sequences in the sample. The chain couples TRBV14 to TRBJ2-1, with 7 bases aligning to TRBD2. J gave up 0 bases and V 1 base, and 3 bases lay outside the gene matches. Germline CDR1 SGHDN, CDR2 FVKESK. This CDR3 is built from 16 residues. CDR3 loop: CASSQVGGSSYNEQFF. The CDR3 DNA reads TGTGCCAGCAGCCAAGTGGGCGGGAGCTCCTACAATGAGCAGTTCTTC. The full variable domain, with the rest looked up from reference TRBV14 and TRBJ2-1, is EAGVTQFPSHSVIEKGQTVTLRCDPISGHDNLYWYRRVMGKEIKFLLHFVKESKQDESGMPNNRFLAERTGGTYSTLKVQPAELEDSGVYFCASSQVGGSSYNEQFFGPGTRLTVL.

This chain joins TRBV7-3 and TRBJ2-2; perhaps TRBD2 as D (5 bases). From germline, CDR1 is SGHTA and CDR2 FQGTGA. The CDR3 is 14 residues long. Deletions cut 5 bases from V and 6 bases from J, with 13 bases between. The CDR3 coding sequence is TGTGCCAGCAGCGCCGGACTTCCCGCCGGGGAGCTGTTTTTT. Translation gives CASSAGLPAGELFF.

The chain combines TRBV4-2 with TRBJ1-2; 7 bases match TRBD1. Germline V gives CDR1 LGHNA, CDR2 YNFKEQ. The V gene end was trimmed by 4 bases and the J gene end by 4 bases; junction bases not matched to a gene: 9. The CDR3 has 15 amino acids. CDR3 sequence: CASSPELTGVYGYTF. CDR3 bases: TGTGCCAGCAGCCCAGAGCTTACAGGGGTCTATGGCTACACCTTC.